Each of the 17 T cell receptor beta chains below was sequenced from the same sample in a study of T cells in Graves' hyperthyroidism and ophthalmopathy (dated by TCRdb to about 2019). The library was obtained by multiplex PCR. The sequencing machine was an Illumina HiSeq 2000. The TCR beta CDR3 regions were amplified from the RNA transcripts. The first round of RT-PCR for the TCR CDR3 was performed with the HTBI primer set and the Qiagen OneStep RT-PCR kit. TCRdb trimmed the raw reads at Q25, called clones with MiXCR and kept productive beta chains. Every entry covers one CDR3 protein and lists the most common genes and DNA from its rows. In this sample the table shows approximately 300,000 distinct CDR3 sequences, approximately 15% of which occur a single time. The leading ten clones occupy over 50% of the sample. The sequenced sample was blood. Receptors were obtained from a woman aged 55-69 years with Graves' ophthalmopathy.

This clonotype was observed a handful of times. The genes are TRBV5-1 and TRBJ2-6; no clear D gene. This CDR3 is 14 amino acids long. The germline V gene encodes CDR1 SGHRS and CDR2 YFSETQ. Trimming left V 1 base short and J 4 bases short, with 6 bases between. CDR3 nucleotide sequence: TGCGCCAGCAGCTTGATAATAGGGGCCAACGTCCTGACTTTC. As protein: CASSLIIGANVLTF.

The chain couples TRBV28 to TRBJ1-1; a possible D gene is TRBD1 (5 bases). Germline CDR1 is MDHEN and CDR2 is SYDVKM. The germline V and J ends were trimmed by 2 bases and 2 bases, with 12 bases remaining between them. The CDR3 length is 15 residues. CDR3 in amino acids: CASSLGAATNTEAFF. The CDR3 nucleotides are TGTGCCAGCAGTTTAGGGGCAGCGACTAACACTGAAGCTTTCTTT.

In its sample, this clonotype was seen many times. This sequence joins TRBV24-1 and TRBJ1-1, with D tentatively TRBD1 (6 bases). This CDR3 region has 11 residues. The germline gives CDR1 KGHDR, CDR2 SFDVKD. With 3 bases removed from V and 8 bases from J, the gap between germline ends came to 6 bases. As DNA, the CDR3 is TGTGCCACCAGTGATGGGACAGAAGCTTTCTTT. Residues: CATSDGTEAFF.

This clonotype was counted at least ten times. The CDR3 region is CASSLIRSSLREKLFF. The DNA for the CDR3 is TGTGCCAGCAGCTTAATTAGGTCCTCCTTAAGGGAAAAACTGTTTTTT. V is TRBV7-2 and J is TRBJ1-4; D gene unclear. The CDR3 sequence is 16 residues long. The V gene's germline CDR1 is SGHTA and CDR2 FQGNSA. V lost 2 bases to trimming and J lost 8 bases, with 18 bases between them.

The chain links TRBV5-1 to TRBJ2-1; possibly TRBD1 or TRBD2 for D (5 bases each). CDR3 size: 15 residues. Germline loops: CDR1 SGHRS, CDR2 YFSETQ. V was cut by 4 bases and J by 8 bases, with 19 bases left in between. CDR3 amino acids: CASSPAGTHGDEQFF. CDR3 DNA: TGCGCCAGCAGCCCCGCCGGGACCCATGGGGATGAGCAGTTCTTC.

This clonotype has at least ten counts. The rearrangement uses TRBV14 and TRBJ2-7; tentatively, D is TRBD2 (5 bases). Germline CDR1 is SGHDN and CDR2 is FVKESK. The germline V and J ends were trimmed by 4 bases and 3 bases, with 13 bases remaining between them. The CDR3 is 14 amino acids. The CDR3, as DNA: TGTGCCAGCAGCCCGGACTCTACACGCTACGAGCAGTACTTC. Protein sequence: CASSPDSTRYEQYF.

This clonotype came up many times. The chain combines TRBV2 with TRBJ1-3; TRBD1 aligns across 8 bases. Trimming cost V 4 bases and J 2 bases; bases outside gene matches: 4. This CDR3 contains 15 residues. CDR1 is SNHLY, CDR2 FYNNEI, per germline. CDR3 loop: CASSVEDRAGNTIYF. CDR3 sequence (DNA): TGTGCCAGCAGTGTAGAGGACAGGGCTGGAAACACCATATATTTT.

A remark on this clonotype: A much bigger clone sits one base away, suggesting this may be a read error. The gene calls are TRBV12-3 or TRBV12-4 and TRBJ1-1, with D perhaps TRBD1 (5 bases). This CDR3 comprises 14 residues. CDR3 sequence (DNA): TGTGCCAGCAGCGGACACGCGTTGGGGACTGACGCTTTCTTT. Protein sequence: CASSGHALGTDAFF.

Regarding this clonotype: This may be a read error: a much more frequent sequence differs by one nucleotide. The gene calls are TRBV7-9 and TRBJ2-7; D might be TRBD1 (6 bases). Germline V gives CDR1 SEHNR, CDR2 FQNEAQ (reference sequence). The length of the CDR3 is 13 residues. Trimming pared 1 base from V and 8 bases from J, leaving 12 bases between. The CDR3 sequence is CASSLGGGYKQYF. The CDR3 nucleotides are TGTGCCAGCAGCTTAGGAGGGGGTTACAAGCAGTACTTC.

This clonotype was counted ten times or more. The CDR3 loop reads CASSLEGVGNTIYF. In DNA, the CDR3 is TGTGCCAGCAGCTTAGAAGGGGTTGGAAACACCATATATTTT. This rearrangement joins TRBV7-8 to TRBJ1-3; D perhaps matches TRBD1 (5 bases). Germline lookup yields CDR1 SGHVS and CDR2 FQNEAQ. V was clipped by 1 base and J by 3 bases, with 7 bases between them. The CDR3 spans 14 residues.

This clonotype appeared many times. The chain couples TRBV6-2 or TRBV6-3 to TRBJ1-5; D perhaps matches TRBD1 (6 bases). This CDR3 contains 15 residues. In germline, CDR1 is MNHEY, CDR2 SVGEGT. The germline V and J ends were trimmed by 8 bases and 1 base, with 15 bases remaining between them. DNA for the CDR3: TGTGCCAGCCGAAACGGGGGGCCAAGCAATCAGCCCCAGCATTTT. Residues: CASRNGGPSNQPQHF.

Notes on this clonotype: A much bigger clone sits one base away, suggesting this may be a read error. CDR3 residues: CASSQEEAYEQYF. The CDR3 nucleotides read TGTGCCAGCAGCCAAGAGGAGGCCTACGAGCAGTACTTC. The chain couples TRBV3-1 to TRBJ2-7, with D tentatively TRBD2 (5 bases). Germline V lookup: CDR1 LGHDT, CDR2 YNNKEL (reference sequence). CDR3 length equals 13 residues. V dropped 0 bases and J dropped 2 bases, with 5 bases sitting between them.

The count of this clonotype is one. This may stem from a read error, because a much larger clone lies one nucleotide away. The chain carries TRBV12-3 or TRBV12-4 and TRBJ1-4, with no clear D. The CDR3 is 15 amino acids. The V gene lost 2 bases and the J gene lost 5 bases, with 12 bases spanning the gap. The CDR3 loop reads CASSLIWAENEKLFF. In DNA, the CDR3 is TGTGCCAGCAGTTTAATCTGGGCCGAGAATGAAAAACTGTTTTTT.

Turning to this clonotype: A read error is possible here, since a much larger clone lies one base away. V gene TRBV12-3 or TRBV12-4 combines with J gene TRBJ1-1, with a possible D match to TRBD1 (6 bases). The CDR3 runs 14 residues. The CDR3 sequence is CASTKGGSNTEASF. CDR3 DNA: TGTGCCAGCACCAAAGGGGGGTCGAACACTGAAGCTTCCTTT.

This clonotype has ten or more counts. CDR3 nucleotides: TGTGCCAGCACCCTCCGTGAGACCCAGTACTTC. It is translated as CASTLRETQYF. The V call is TRBV7-9, the J call TRBJ2-5; D not certain. Germline CDR1 SEHNR, CDR2 FQNEAQ (reference sequence). V lost 7 bases and J lost 5, with 8 bases in between. This CDR3 has 11 residues.

This clonotype was counted at least ten times. This chain joins TRBV5-6 and TRBJ1-4; 8 bases align to TRBD1. V shed 3 bases and J 0 bases; nucleotides not matched to a gene: 7. The V gene's germline CDR1 is SGHDT and CDR2 YYEEEE. This CDR3 spans 17 amino acids. CDR3 sequence reads: CASSWGTGGTTNEKLFF. In nucleotides, the CDR3 is TGTGCCAGCAGCTGGGGAACAGGGGGTACAACTAATGAAAAACTGTTTTTT.

There are many counts of this clonotype. V is TRBV28 and J is TRBJ2-7, with D possibly being TRBD1 or TRBD2 (5 bases each). The CDR3 loop spans 12 amino acids. The V gene's germline CDR1 is MDHEN and CDR2 SYDVKM. V dropped 7 bases and J dropped 0 bases, with 7 bases sitting between them. The CDR3 sequence: CASKGTSYEQYF. The CDR3 DNA is TGTGCCAGCAAAGGGACCTCCTACGAGCAGTACTTC.